The clone carrying this TCR beta chain was observed a few times. What it binds is not known. This record belongs to a study of beta chain features in type 1 diabetes. CDR1 and CDR2 (germline): SGHDT, YYEEEE. The V gene lost 6 bases and the J gene lost 1 base, with 16 bases spanning the gap. The CDR3 runs to 15 residues. The study, taken as a whole, reports: Naive, central memory and Treg TCRB repertoires appeared more alike in patients than in healthy donors. TCRB CDR3s were moderately but significantly shorter in Type 1 diabetes patients in all four CD4+ subsets.

Expressed TCRB transcripts were sequenced because the entire RNA isolate underwent reverse transcription. Using immunoSEQ multiplex PCR, the repertoire was profiled, and TCRdb retains in-frame clones only, with some absent. The sample lists under 300,000 clones, about a tenth occurring once. Sorting that relied on CD45RO/CCR7/CD25/CD127/CD95/CD27 yielded CD4+ naive, central memory, regulatory and stem cell-like memory cells. Populations isolated by sorting all had purity greater than 95%. Sequencing input: naive CD4+ T cells from blood. The receptor was isolated from a man aged 25 to 40 with type 1 diabetes. The chain recombines TRBV5-6 with TRBJ1-1, with D possibly TRBD1 on 5 matching bases. The CDR3 DNA sequence: TGTGCCAGCACCGCTGCGCGGGGCGCGAACACTGAAGCTTTCTTT. It codes for CASTAARGANTEAFF.